These 2 T cell receptor beta chains came from one sample sequenced in a study of OX40 agonist ivuxolimab in advanced cancers. Some clones are missing from TCRdb's copy, which holds only in-frame ones; the method was immunoSEQ multiplex PCR. The sample includes 35,000 to 40,000 clones, approximately 80% seen only once; the top ten take 1.8%. The specimen comprised CD4+ or CD8+ T cells sorted from blood, sampled in a trial of the OX40 agonist ivuxolimab. All receptors derive from an adult with an advanced solid tumor such as melanoma, head and neck, liver or kidney cancer.

The chain employs TRBV5-4 and TRBJ1-1; D might be TRBD1 (6 bases). V dropped 0 bases and J dropped 3 bases, with 9 bases sitting between them. The CDR3 contains 14 residues. Germline CDR1 and CDR2: SGHNT and YYREEE (reference sequence). The CDR3, as DNA: TGTGCCAGCAGCTTGGGGACAGAGTACACTGAAGCTTTCTTT. Translation: CASSLGTEYTEAFF. The entire variable domain, with the rest obtained from reference TRBV5-4 and TRBJ1-1, is as follows: ETGVTQSPTHLIKTRGQQVTLRCSSQSGHNTVSWYQQALGQGPQFIFQYYREEENGRGNFPPRFSGLQFPNYSSELNVNALELDDSALYLCASSLGTEYTEAFFGQGTRLTVV.

The chain joins TRBV7-2 to TRBJ1-1; D remains unclear. In germline, CDR1 is SGHTA, CDR2 FQGNSA. The CDR3 contains 15 residues. V was shortened by 5 bases and J by 0 bases, with 13 bases between the two germline ends. The CDR3 is CASSEAALMNTEAFF. In DNA, the CDR3 is TGTGCCAGCAGCGAGGCGGCTCTCATGAACACTGAAGCTTTCTTT. Supplemented by reference TRBV7-2 and TRBJ1-1, the full variable domain reads GAGVSQSPSNKVTEKGKDVELRCDPISGHTALYWYRQSLGQGLEFLIYFQGNSAPDKSGLPSDRFSAERTGGSVSTLTIQRTQQEDSAVYLCASSEAALMNTEAFFGQGTRLTVV.